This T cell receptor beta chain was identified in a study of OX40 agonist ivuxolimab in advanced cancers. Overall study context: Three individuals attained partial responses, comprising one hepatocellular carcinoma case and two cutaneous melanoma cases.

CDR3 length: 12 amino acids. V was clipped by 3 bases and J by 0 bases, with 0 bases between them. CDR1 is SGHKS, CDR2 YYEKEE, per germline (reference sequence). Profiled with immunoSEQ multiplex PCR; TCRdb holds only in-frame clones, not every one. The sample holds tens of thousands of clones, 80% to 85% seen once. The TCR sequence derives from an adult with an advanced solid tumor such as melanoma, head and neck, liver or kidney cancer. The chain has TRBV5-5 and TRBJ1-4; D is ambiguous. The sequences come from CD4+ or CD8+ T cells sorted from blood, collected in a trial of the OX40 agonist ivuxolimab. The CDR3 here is CASSSTNEKLFF. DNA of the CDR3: TGTGCCAGCAGCTCAACTAATGAAAAACTGTTTTTT.